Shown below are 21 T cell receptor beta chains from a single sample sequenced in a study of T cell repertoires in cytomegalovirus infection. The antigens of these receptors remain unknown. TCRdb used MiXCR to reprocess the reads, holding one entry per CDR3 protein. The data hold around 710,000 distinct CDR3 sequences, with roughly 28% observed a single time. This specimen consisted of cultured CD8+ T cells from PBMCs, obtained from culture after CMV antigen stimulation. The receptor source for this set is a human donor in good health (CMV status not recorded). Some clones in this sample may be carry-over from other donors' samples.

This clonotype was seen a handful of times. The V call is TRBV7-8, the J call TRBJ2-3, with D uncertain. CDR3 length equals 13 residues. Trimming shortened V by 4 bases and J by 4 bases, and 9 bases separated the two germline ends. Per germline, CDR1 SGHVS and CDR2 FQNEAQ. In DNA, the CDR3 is TGTGCCAGCAGCTCACCACCAGCAGATACGCAGTATTTT. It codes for CASSSPPADTQYF.

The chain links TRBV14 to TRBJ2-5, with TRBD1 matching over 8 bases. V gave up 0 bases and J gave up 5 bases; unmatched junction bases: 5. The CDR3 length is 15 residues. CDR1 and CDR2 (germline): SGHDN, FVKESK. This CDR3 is CASSQDRTGWETQYF. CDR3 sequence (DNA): TGTGCCAGCAGCCAAGATCGGACAGGGTGGGAGACCCAGTACTTC.

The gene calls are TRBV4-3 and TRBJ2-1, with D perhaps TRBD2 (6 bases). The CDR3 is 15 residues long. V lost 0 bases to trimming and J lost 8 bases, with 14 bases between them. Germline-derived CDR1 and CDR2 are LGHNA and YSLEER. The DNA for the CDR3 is TGCGCCAGCAGCCAAGATGGGCTAGCGATAGATGAGCAGTTCTTC. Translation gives CASSQDGLAIDEQFF.

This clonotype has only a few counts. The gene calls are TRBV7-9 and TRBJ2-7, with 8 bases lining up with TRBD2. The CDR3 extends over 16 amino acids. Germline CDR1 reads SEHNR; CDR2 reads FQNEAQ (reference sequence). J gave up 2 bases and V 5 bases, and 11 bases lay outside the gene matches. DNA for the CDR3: TGTGCCAGCAGCCCACAAGGGACTAGAGGAGCCTACGAGCAGTACTTC. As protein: CASSPQGTRGAYEQYF.

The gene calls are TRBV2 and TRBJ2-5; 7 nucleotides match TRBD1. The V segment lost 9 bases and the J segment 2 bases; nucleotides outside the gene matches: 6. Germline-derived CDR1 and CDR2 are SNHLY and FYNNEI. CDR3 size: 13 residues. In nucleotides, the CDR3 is TGTGCCAGTGGGGACAGAAATCAAGAGACCCAGTACTTC. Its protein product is CASGDRNQETQYF.

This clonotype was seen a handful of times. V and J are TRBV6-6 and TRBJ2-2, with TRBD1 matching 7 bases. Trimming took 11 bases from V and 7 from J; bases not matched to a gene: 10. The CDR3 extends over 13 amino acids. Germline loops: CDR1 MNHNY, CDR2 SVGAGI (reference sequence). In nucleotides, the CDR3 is TGTGCCGGGCAACAGGGGATTGGCGGGGAGCTGTTTTTT. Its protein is CAGQQGIGGELFF.

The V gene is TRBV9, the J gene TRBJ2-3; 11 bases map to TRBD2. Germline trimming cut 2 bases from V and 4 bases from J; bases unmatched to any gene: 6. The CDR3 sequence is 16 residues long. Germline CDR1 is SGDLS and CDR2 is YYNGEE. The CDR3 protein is CASSVSTSGAPDTQYF. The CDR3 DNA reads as TGTGCCAGCAGCGTCTCGACTAGCGGGGCACCAGATACGCAGTATTTT.

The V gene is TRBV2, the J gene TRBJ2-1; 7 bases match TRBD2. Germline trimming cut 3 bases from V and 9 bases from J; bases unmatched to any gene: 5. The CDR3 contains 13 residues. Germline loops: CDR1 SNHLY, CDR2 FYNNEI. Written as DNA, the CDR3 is TGTGCCAGCAGTGAGTGGGGGGAGGGTGAGCAGTTCTTC. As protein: CASSEWGEGEQFF.

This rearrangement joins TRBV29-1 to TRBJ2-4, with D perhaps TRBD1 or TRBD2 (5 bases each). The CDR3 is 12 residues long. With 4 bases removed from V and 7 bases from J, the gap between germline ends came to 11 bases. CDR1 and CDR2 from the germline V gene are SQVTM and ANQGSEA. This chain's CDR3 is CSVGGYQNIQYF. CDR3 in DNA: TGCAGCGTTGGGGGGTATCAGAACATTCAGTACTTC.

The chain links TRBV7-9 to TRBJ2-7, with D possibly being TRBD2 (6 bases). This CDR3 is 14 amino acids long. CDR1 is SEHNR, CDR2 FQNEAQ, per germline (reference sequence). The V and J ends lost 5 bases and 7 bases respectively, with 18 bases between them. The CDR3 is CASSPPEEAGEQYF. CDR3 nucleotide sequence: TGTGCCAGCAGCCCCCCCGAGGAGGCGGGGGAGCAGTACTTC.

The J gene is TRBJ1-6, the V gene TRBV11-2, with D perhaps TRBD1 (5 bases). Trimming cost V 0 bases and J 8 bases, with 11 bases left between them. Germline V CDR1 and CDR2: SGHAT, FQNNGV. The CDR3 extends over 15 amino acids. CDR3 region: CASSLDPGRDSPLHF. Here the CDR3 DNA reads TGTGCCAGCAGCTTAGATCCAGGGAGGGATTCACCCCTCCACTTT.

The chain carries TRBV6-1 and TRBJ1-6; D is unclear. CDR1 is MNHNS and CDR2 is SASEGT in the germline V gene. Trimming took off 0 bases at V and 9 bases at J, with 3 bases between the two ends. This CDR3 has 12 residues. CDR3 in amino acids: CASSEAASPLHF. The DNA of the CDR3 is TGTGCCAGCAGTGAAGCGGCTTCACCCCTCCACTTT.

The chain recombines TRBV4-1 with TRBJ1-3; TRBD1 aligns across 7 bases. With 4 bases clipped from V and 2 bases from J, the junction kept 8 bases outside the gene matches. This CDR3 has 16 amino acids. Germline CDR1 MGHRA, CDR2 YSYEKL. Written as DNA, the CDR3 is TGCGCCAGCAGCCCCTGGACAGGAACACCTGGAAACACCATATATTTT. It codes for CASSPWTGTPGNTIYF.

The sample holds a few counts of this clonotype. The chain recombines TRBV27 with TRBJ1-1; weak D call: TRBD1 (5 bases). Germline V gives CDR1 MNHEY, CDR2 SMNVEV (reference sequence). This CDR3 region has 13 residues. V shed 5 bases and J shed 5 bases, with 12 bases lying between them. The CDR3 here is CASSPSGSTEAFF. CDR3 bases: TGTGCCAGCAGTCCCTCAGGGAGTACTGAAGCTTTCTTT.

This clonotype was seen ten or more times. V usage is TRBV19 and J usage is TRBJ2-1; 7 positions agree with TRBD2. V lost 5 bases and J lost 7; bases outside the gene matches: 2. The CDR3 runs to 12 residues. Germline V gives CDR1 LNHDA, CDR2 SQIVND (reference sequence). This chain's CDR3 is CASSARGNEQFF. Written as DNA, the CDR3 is TGTGCCAGTAGTGCGCGGGGGAATGAGCAGTTCTTC.

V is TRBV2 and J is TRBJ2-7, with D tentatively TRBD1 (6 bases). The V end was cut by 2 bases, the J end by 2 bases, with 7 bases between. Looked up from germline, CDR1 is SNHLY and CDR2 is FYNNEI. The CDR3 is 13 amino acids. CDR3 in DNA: TGTGCCAGCAGTGAAAACAGGGCCTACGAGCAGTACTTC. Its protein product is CASSENRAYEQYF.

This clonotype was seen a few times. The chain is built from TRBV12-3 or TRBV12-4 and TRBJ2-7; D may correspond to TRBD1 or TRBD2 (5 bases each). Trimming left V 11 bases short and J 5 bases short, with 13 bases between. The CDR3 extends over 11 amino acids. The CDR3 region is CAPEGIHEQYV. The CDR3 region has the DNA TGTGCCCCCGAGGGGATCCACGAGCAGTACGTC.

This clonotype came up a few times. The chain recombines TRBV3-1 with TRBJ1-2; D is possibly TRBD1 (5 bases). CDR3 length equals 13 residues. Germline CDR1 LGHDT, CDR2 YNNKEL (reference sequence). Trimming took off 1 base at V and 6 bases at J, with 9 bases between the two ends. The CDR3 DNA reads TGTGCCAGCAGCCAAGCCAGGGACCATGGCTACACCTTC. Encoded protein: CASSQARDHGYTF. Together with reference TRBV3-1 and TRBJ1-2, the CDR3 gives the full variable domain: DTAVSQTPKYLVTQMGNDKSIKCEQNLGHDTMYWYKQDSKKFLKIMFSYNNKELIINETVPNRFSPKSPDKAHLNLHINSLELGDSAVYFCASSQARDHGYTFGSGTRLTVV.

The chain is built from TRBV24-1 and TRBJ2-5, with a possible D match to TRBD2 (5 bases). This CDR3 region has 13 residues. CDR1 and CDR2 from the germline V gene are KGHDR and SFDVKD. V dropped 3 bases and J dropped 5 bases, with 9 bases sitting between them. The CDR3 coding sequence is TGTGCCACCAGTGATACGGGATCCGAGACCCAGTACTTC. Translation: CATSDTGSETQYF.

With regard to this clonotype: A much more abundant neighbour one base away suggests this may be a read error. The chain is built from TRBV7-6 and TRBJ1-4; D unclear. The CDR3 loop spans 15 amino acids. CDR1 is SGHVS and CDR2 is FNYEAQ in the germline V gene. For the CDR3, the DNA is TGTGCCAGCAGCTTAGAATACGGCACGAATGAAAAACTGTATTTT. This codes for CASSLEYGTNEKLYF.

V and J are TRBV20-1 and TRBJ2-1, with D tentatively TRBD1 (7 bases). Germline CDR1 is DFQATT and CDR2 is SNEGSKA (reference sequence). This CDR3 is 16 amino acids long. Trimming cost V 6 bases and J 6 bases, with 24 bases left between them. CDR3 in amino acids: CSAPSFGGAGGNEQFF. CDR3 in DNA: TGCAGTGCACCATCTTTTGGCGGGGCAGGGGGCAATGAGCAGTTCTTC.